Listed here are 23 T cell receptor beta chains from one sample, sequenced in a study of beta chain features in type 1 diabetes. The study reverse transcribed the entire isolated RNA, so it sequenced expressed TCRB transcripts. TCRdb's copy holds only in-frame clones and misses some; the assay was immunoSEQ multiplex PCR. The table shows 450,000 or so clones, with about an eighth occurring only once. The sequencing sample was made of naive CD4+ T cells from blood. The receptors originated from a woman aged 18-29 years in good health.

V usage is TRBV9 and J usage is TRBJ2-1; 7 bases are a match to TRBD1. This CDR3 region has 16 residues. Germline trimming cut 2 bases from V and 4 bases from J; bases unmatched to any gene: 9. Per the germline V gene, CDR1 is SGDLS and CDR2 is YYNGEE. The CDR3 here is CASSVRQGMSYNEQFF. Written as DNA, the CDR3 is TGTGCCAGCAGCGTCCGACAGGGTATGTCTTACAATGAGCAGTTCTTC.

CDR3 region: CASSLETGRTAGNTIYF. The CDR3 DNA is TGTGCCAGCAGCTTAGAGACAGGGCGCACTGCCGGAAACACCATATATTTT. The chain carries TRBV7-9 and TRBJ1-3, with 7 bases lining up with TRBD1. The junction had 10 bases not matched to a gene; V was cut back by 1 base and J by 4 bases. CDR3 size: 17 residues. Germline CDR1 SEHNR, CDR2 FQNEAQ (reference sequence).

Only a few counts were recorded for this clone. This rearrangement joins TRBV4-2 to TRBJ2-5; D uncertain. Germline CDR1 reads LGHNA; CDR2 reads YNFKEQ. The CDR3 extends over 14 amino acids. The V and J ends lost 1 base and 0 bases respectively, with 6 bases between them. The CDR3 region is CASSQGADQETQYF. CDR3 sequence (DNA): TGTGCCAGCAGCCAAGGGGCGGACCAAGAGACCCAGTACTTC.

This clone was detected only a few times. The J gene is TRBJ2-3, the V gene TRBV7-9; 7 nucleotides line up with TRBD2. Germline trimming cut 3 bases from V and 0 bases from J; bases unmatched to any gene: 3. The CDR3 loop spans 15 amino acids. CDR1 and CDR2 from the germline V gene are SEHNR and FQNEAQ (reference sequence). This CDR3 reads CASSLNSGSTDTQYF. The CDR3 DNA sequence: TGTGCCAGCAGCTTGAATAGCGGGAGCACAGATACGCAGTATTTT. Full variable domain (outside the CDR3, taken from reference TRBV7-9 and TRBJ2-3): DTGVSQNPRHKITKRGQNVTFRCDPISEHNRLYWYRQTLGQGPEFLTYFQNEAQLEKSRLLSDRFSAERPKGSFSTLEIQRTEQGDSAMYLCASSLNSGSTDTQYFGPGTRLTVL.

J is TRBJ2-7 and V is TRBV14, with TRBD2 matching 7 bases. Germline lookup yields CDR1 SGHDN and CDR2 FVKESK. With V trimmed by 1 base and J by 8 bases, 5 bases remained unmatched. CDR3 size: 13 residues. The CDR3 protein is CASSQAQGGQQYV. The DNA for the CDR3 is TGTGCCAGCAGCCAAGCCCAGGGAGGGCAGCAGTACGTC.

This clone was detected only a few times. The V gene is TRBV5-1, the J gene TRBJ2-2, with no clear D. Germline V CDR1 and CDR2: SGHRS, YFSETQ. V lost 0 bases to trimming and J lost 2 bases, with 11 bases between them. The CDR3 has 16 amino acids. CDR3 coding DNA: TGCGCCAGCAGCTTGGAATGGCCGGGCAACACCGGGGAGCTGTTTTTT. Its translation is CASSLEWPGNTGELFF. The full variable domain, rest sourced from reference TRBV5-1 and TRBJ2-2, is KAGVTQTPRYLIKTRGQQVTLSCSPISGHRSVSWYQQTPGQGLQFLFEYFSETQRNKGNFPGRFSGRQFSNSRSEMNVSTLELGDSALYLCASSLEWPGNTGELFFGEGSRLTVL.

In its sample, this clone was seen a few times. This sequence joins TRBV27 and TRBJ2-5; TRBD1 aligns across 9 bases. CDR1 and CDR2 from the germline V gene are MNHEY and SMNVEV (reference sequence). CDR3 length: 14 amino acids. With V trimmed by 5 bases and J by 5 bases, 6 bases remained unmatched. CDR3 protein: CASSPGTGKETQYF. In DNA, the CDR3 is TGTGCCAGCAGTCCCGGGACAGGGAAGGAGACCCAGTACTTC.

The rearrangement joins TRBV9 to TRBJ2-3, with a weak D call TRBD1 (6 bases). The CDR3 is 14 amino acids. Trimming shortened V by 5 bases and J by 6 bases, and 16 bases separated the two germline ends. Germline CDR1 is SGDLS and CDR2 is YYNGEE. CDR3 nucleotides: TGTGCCAGCAGTCTCACACAGGGAAAGGATACGCAGTATTTT. It specifies CASSLTQGKDTQYF.

The chain recombines TRBV5-1 with TRBJ2-5, with 10 bases matching TRBD2. Germline loops: CDR1 SGHRS, CDR2 YFSETQ. This CDR3 region has 16 residues. V was pared by 1 base and J by 1 base, with 4 bases of the junction left unmatched. CDR3: CASSLWASGGQETQYF. DNA of the CDR3: TGCGCCAGCAGCTTGTGGGCTAGCGGGGGCCAAGAGACCCAGTACTTC.

The V gene is TRBV7-2, the J gene TRBJ2-7, with D hard to call. Trimming removed 0 bases from V and 0 bases from J, with 6 bases in between. CDR1 is SGHTA and CDR2 is FQGNSA in the germline V gene. This CDR3 has 14 amino acids. CDR3 loop: CASSLARASYEQYF. The CDR3 DNA reads as TGTGCCAGCAGCTTAGCTAGGGCCTCCTACGAGCAGTACTTC.

This clone was found a few times. The chain links TRBV4-3 to TRBJ2-7; 13 nucleotides agree with TRBD2. The germline CDR1 and CDR2 sequences are LGHNA and YSLEER. This CDR3 contains 18 residues. The junction had 8 bases not matched to a gene; V was cut back by 0 bases and J by 3 bases. Written as DNA, the CDR3 is TGCGCCAGCAGCCAAGACTTCTGGACTAGCGGGAGTAGCTACGAGCAGTACTTC. Residues: CASSQDFWTSGSSYEQYF.

The rearrangement joins TRBV9 to TRBJ2-3, with no clear D. Germline V gene lookup returns CDR1 SGDLS and CDR2 YYNGEE. V lost 0 bases and J 2 bases, leaving 13 bases between the germline ends. The CDR3 loop spans 16 amino acids. The CDR3 here is CASSVGRVAATDTQYF. CDR3 DNA sequence: TGTGCCAGCAGCGTAGGTAGAGTTGCGGCCACAGATACGCAGTATTTT. The whole variable domain, remainder taken from reference TRBV9 and TRBJ2-3, is DSGVTQTPKHLITATGQRVTLRCSPRSGDLSVYWYQQSLDQGLQFLIQYYNGEERAKGNILERFSAQQFPDLHSELNLSSLELGDSALYFCASSVGRVAATDTQYFGPGTRLTVL.

Only a few counts were recorded for this clone. The chain recombines TRBV5-1 with TRBJ2-5; 7 positions match TRBD1. With 4 bases clipped from V and 2 bases from J, the junction kept 2 bases outside the gene matches. Germline CDR1 is SGHRS and CDR2 is YFSETQ. The CDR3 is made up of 13 amino acids. CDR3 sequence: CASSRDRQETQYF. The CDR3 DNA follows: TGCGCCAGCAGCCGGGACAGACAAGAGACCCAGTACTTC.

This clone was counted between two and nine times. V usage is TRBV9 and J usage is TRBJ2-1, with no clear D. Trimming took 0 bases from V and 5 from J, leaving 12 bases between them. The CDR3 is made up of 15 amino acids. CDR1 is SGDLS, CDR2 YYNGEE, per germline. The CDR3 DNA sequence: TGTGCCAGCAGCGTAGCTCCGTCTCTGGACAATGAGCAGTTCTTC. Translation gives CASSVAPSLDNEQFF.

This clone appeared a single time. The genes are TRBV7-2 and TRBJ1-1; D uncertain. The CDR3 sequence is 12 residues long. In germline, CDR1 is SGHTA, CDR2 FQGNSA. The V gene lost 2 bases and the J gene lost 3 bases, with 4 bases spanning the gap. The CDR3 region has the DNA TGTGCCAGCAGCTTAATTCACACTGAAGCTTTCTTT. It specifies CASSLIHTEAFF.

The chain recombines TRBV11-2 with TRBJ2-7; D is undetermined. The V end lost 1 base, the J end lost 5 bases, and 6 bases lay between the germline ends. This CDR3 has 12 residues. In germline, CDR1 is SGHAT, CDR2 FQNNGV. CDR3 protein: CASSLVTNEQYV. The CDR3 nucleotides read TGTGCCAGCAGCTTAGTTACCAACGAGCAGTACGTC.

The chain carries TRBV2 and TRBJ1-2; perhaps TRBD1 as D (6 bases). V shed 6 bases and J shed 4 bases, with 9 bases lying between them. CDR1 and CDR2 from the germline V gene are SNHLY and FYNNEI. The CDR3 loop spans 12 amino acids. The CDR3 DNA is TGTGCCAGCAGAGGGACACCCTATGGCTACACCTTC. This gives the protein CASRGTPYGYTF.

This clone was seen more than once but under ten times. This chain uses TRBV23-1 with TRBJ2-5; D gene uncertain. TRBV23-1 is filed as an ORF, its function uncertain. This CDR3 is built from 14 residues. V lost 2 bases to trimming and J lost 5 bases, with 12 bases between them. CDR3 sequence (DNA): TGCGCCAGCAGTCAAGCCGTATCGTGGGAGACCCAGTACTTC. Translating gives CASSQAVSWETQYF.

Only a few counts were recorded for this clone. The gene calls are TRBV25-1 and TRBJ2-3; 10 bases align to TRBD1. This CDR3 is built from 15 residues. Losses at the gene ends were 3 bases for V and 6 bases for J; bases not matched to a gene: 6. The germline V gene encodes CDR1 MGHDK and CDR2 SYGVNS. CDR3 bases: TGTGCCAGCAGTGAGAGGGACAGGGGTCTGGATACGCAGTATTTT. As protein: CASSERDRGLDTQYF.

J is TRBJ2-1 and V is TRBV10-3, with 10 bases identical to TRBD1. CDR3 length equals 15 residues. Losses at the gene ends were 4 bases for V and 4 bases for J; bases not matched to a gene: 4. Germline CDR1 is ENHRY and CDR2 is SYGVKD. The CDR3: CAISGGQGTYNEQFF. In DNA, the CDR3 is TGTGCCATCAGTGGGGGACAGGGGACTTACAATGAGCAGTTCTTC.

This clone showed up just a few times. The chain joins TRBV11-1 to TRBJ2-2, with a possible D match to TRBD1 (5 bases). V was trimmed by 5 bases and J by 6 bases, leaving 13 bases between them. CDR1 and CDR2 (germline): SGHAT, FQDESV (reference sequence). This CDR3 has 14 amino acids. The CDR3 DNA is TGTGCCAGCAGCAACAGGTTTGAAGCCGGGGAGCTGTTTTTT. Translation gives CASSNRFEAGELFF.

This clone has only a few counts. The chain combines TRBV29-1 with TRBJ2-1; D is perhaps TRBD2 (5 bases). Trimming pared 4 bases from V and 6 bases from J, leaving 10 bases between. The CDR3 has 12 amino acids. Germline CDR1 and CDR2: SQVTM and ANQGSEA. Here the CDR3 reads CSVGPLVNEQFF. CDR3 DNA: TGCAGCGTTGGCCCACTAGTCAATGAGCAGTTCTTC.

DNA for the CDR3: TGTGCCAGCAGCCCCACAGTTATGAACACTGAAGCTTTCTTT. The encoded protein is CASSPTVMNTEAFF. The chain combines TRBV7-9 with TRBJ1-1; D gene unclear. CDR3 size: 14 residues. Looked up from germline, CDR1 is SEHNR and CDR2 is FQNEAQ (reference sequence). Trimming shortened V by 5 bases and J by 0 bases, and 10 bases separated the two germline ends.